Reported below is one T cell receptor (beta chain). The antigen is not known. This record comes from a study of cytomegalovirus exposure and HLA in healthy donors. Study in general: In a later analysis, it was reported that the 120 validation repertoires had been produced on the same platform as the 500 to 850 repertoires belonging to the first cohort. General observations from the study: The listing of 150 to 200 TCR beta chains classed them as cytomegalovirus-associated. Among TCR sequences, most were rare, though some public TCRs appeared in many donors. Researchers reported that a few CMV-associated chains were confirmed in vitro as CMV antigen-specific.

Clones were sequenced by immunoSEQ multiplex PCR, and TCRdb holds only the in-frame ones, with some missing. The repertoire consists of roughly 150,000 clones, with 75% to 90% occurring once and the leading ten covering 2% to 2.5%. The germline gives CDR1 SGHTS, CDR2 YDEGEE. The CDR3 has 16 amino acids. Trimming took 2 bases from V and 6 from J, leaving 21 bases between them. The clonotype comes from a woman aged 18-29 years in good health and CMV-seronegative. The chain carries TRBV5-8 and TRBJ2-7, with D possibly matching TRBD2 (6 bases). The sequenced sample consisted of PBMCs. CDR3 coding DNA: TGTGCCAGCAGCTTTCCACGTGGAGGGGCCCCCCTCGAGCAGTACTTC. This gives the protein CASSFPRGGAPLEQYF.